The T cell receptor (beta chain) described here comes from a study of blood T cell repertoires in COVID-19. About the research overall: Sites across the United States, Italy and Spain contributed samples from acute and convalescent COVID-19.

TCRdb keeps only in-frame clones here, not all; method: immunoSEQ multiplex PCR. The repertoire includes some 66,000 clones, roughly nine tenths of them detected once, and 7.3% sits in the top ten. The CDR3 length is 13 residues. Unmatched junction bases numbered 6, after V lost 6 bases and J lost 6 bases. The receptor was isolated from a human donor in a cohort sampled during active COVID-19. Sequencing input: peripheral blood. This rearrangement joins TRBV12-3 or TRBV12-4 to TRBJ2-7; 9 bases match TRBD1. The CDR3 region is CASRQTGGGEQYF. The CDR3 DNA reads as TGTGCCAGCAGACAAACAGGGGGCGGCGAGCAGTACTTC.